In its sample, the clone carrying this T cell receptor (beta chain) was seen once. The antigen remains undetermined. The PCR was carried out with 60 Vbeta primers and 13 Jbeta primers. Authors' data handling: Later, an analysis found 80 million or so unique TCR beta chains, and 9.5 million to 11 million of these were shared. Profiling relied on immunoSEQ multiplex PCR, and the TCRdb table lists in-frame clones only, not all of them. V, J and clone size derive from that table, while D and trimming were established from the DNA sequence. Among 100,000 to 150,000 clones, around 83% were seen once, and the ten largest hold around 0.92%. This CDR3 spans 14 amino acids. V was pared by 4 bases and J by 5 bases, with 3 bases of the junction left unmatched. CDR1 is SGDLS and CDR2 is YYNGEE in the germline V gene. The source of the sample is a study of cytomegalovirus exposure and HLA in healthy donors. Notes on the study in general: Researchers reported in a later analysis that a missense DCLRE1C variant was tied to TCR beta V- and J-gene trimming. HLA alleles showed associations with approximately 15,000 TCR beta sequences in a later analysis, at a 0.05 false discovery rate. Among CMV-associated TCR beta chains, most appeared HLA-restricted in a later analysis.

This clonotype was sampled from a human donor in good health. The specimen sequenced was PBMCs. This chain uses TRBV9 with TRBJ2-1; 10 bases are a match to TRBD1. The CDR3 sequence: CASSQGQGNNEQFF. The DNA for the CDR3 is TGTGCCAGCAGCCAGGGACAGGGGAACAATGAGCAGTTCTTC.